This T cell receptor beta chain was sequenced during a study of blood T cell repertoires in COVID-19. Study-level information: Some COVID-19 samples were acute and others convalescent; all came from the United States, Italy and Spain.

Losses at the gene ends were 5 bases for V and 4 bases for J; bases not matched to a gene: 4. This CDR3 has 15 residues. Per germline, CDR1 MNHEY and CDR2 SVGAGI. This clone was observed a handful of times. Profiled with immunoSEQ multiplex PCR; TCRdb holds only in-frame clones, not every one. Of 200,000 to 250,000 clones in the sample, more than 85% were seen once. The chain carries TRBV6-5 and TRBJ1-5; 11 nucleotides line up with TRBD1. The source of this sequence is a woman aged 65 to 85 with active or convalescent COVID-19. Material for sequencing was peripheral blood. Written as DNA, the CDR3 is TGTGCCAGCAGTACCAGGGACAGGGGGAATCAGCCCCAGCATTTT. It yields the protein CASSTRDRGNQPQHF.